This T cell receptor beta chain was sequenced in a study of blood T cell repertoires in COVID-19. Study-wide context: COVID-19 samples from acute and convalescent phases originated in the United States, Italy and Spain. PBMCs, B-cell-depleted T cells, or T cells provided the cDNA or gDNA that made up the material.

Under the authors' procedure: Using reference gene primer amplification, nucleated cell counts were estimated. This table comes from immunoSEQ multiplex PCR, and its TCRdb copy is limited to in-frame clones, with some not included. That table is the source of V, J and clone size, and D and trimming were worked out from the DNA. The repertoire holds roughly 350,000 clones, with more than 75% as singletons. V lost 0 bases and J lost 12, with 6 bases in between. Germline loops: CDR1 LNHNV, CDR2 YYDKDF (reference sequence). The length of the CDR3 is 12 residues. The rearrangement uses TRBV15 and TRBJ1-6; no firm D call. This sequence was found in a woman aged 45-59 years with active or convalescent COVID-19. The sequencing input was peripheral blood. Written as DNA, the CDR3 is TGTGCCACCAGCAGAGAGGCGGGACCCCTCCACTTT. Amino acids: CATSREAGPLHF. The complete variable domain, with remaining parts taken from reference TRBV15 and TRBJ1-6, reads DAMVIQNPRYQVTQFGKPVTLSCSQTLNHNVMYWYQQKSSQAPKLLFHYYDKDFNNEADTPDNFQSRRPNTSFCFLDIRSPGLGDTAMYLCATSREAGPLHFGNGTRLTVT.